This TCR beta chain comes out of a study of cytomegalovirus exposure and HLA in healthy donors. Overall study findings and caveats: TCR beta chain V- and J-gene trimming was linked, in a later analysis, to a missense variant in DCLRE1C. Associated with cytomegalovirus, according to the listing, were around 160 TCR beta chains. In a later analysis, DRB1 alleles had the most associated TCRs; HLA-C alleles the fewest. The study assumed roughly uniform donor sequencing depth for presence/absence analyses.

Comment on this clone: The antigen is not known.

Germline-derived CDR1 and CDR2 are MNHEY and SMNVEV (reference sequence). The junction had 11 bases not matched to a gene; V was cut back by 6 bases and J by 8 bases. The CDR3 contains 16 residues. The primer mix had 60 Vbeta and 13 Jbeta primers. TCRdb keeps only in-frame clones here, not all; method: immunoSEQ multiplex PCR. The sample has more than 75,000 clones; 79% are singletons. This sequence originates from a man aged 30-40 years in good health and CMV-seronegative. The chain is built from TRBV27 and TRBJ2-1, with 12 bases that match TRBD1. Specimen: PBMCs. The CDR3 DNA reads TGTGCCAGCAGGAGACCGGGACAGGGGGCGATCTATGAGCAGTTCTTC. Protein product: CASRRPGQGAIYEQFF.